This paragraph reports one T cell receptor beta chain. The data were obtained in a study of OX40 agonist ivuxolimab in advanced cancers. Turning to the study itself: Among those treated, three patients had partial responses, one with hepatocellular carcinoma and two with cutaneous melanoma.

Germline V lookup: CDR1 SEHNR, CDR2 FQNEAQ (reference sequence). V was cut by 2 bases and J by 2 bases, with 10 bases left in between. The CDR3 has 14 residues. TCRdb's copy holds only in-frame clones and misses some; the assay was immunoSEQ multiplex PCR. The data hold 90,000 to 100,000 clones, with 87% observed a single time. The sequences come from CD4+ or CD8+ T cells sorted from blood, collected in a trial of the OX40 agonist ivuxolimab. The chain is built from TRBV7-9 and TRBJ2-7, with no clear D. This receptor was identified in an adult with an advanced solid tumor such as melanoma, head and neck, liver or kidney cancer. The CDR3 is CASSLLRFPYEQYF. CDR3 nucleotide sequence: TGTGCCAGCAGCTTATTACGGTTTCCCTACGAGCAGTACTTC.